This TCR beta chain comes out of a study of T-cell reconstitution after alpha-beta-depleted transplantation in children. General study results and limits: The main origin of T-cell counts and diversity one year after transplant was newly produced T cells.

Germline CDR1 reads MNHNS; CDR2 reads SASEGT. V was pared by 7 bases and J by 0 bases, with 13 bases between. CDR3 length equals 14 residues. This clonotype was counted only a few times. The antigen is not known. A library of TCRbeta sequences, prepared with unique molecular identifiers, was generated. TCRdb called the PCR reads again in MiXCR, with one record for every CDR3 protein. The sample shows roughly 120,000 distinct CDR3 sequences, approximately 10% of them seen only once. V is TRBV6-1 and J is TRBJ2-7; tentatively, D is TRBD2 (6 bases). The clonotype comes from a boy under 10 years old with acute lymphoblastic leukemia, due to receive a stem cell transplant. This sample comprised PBMCs, obtained before TCRalphabeta/CD19-depleted stem cell transplant. The CDR3 DNA is TGTGCCAGCAACCCCCGGGAGAGCTCCTACGAGCAGTACTTC. Its translation: CASNPRESSYEQYF.